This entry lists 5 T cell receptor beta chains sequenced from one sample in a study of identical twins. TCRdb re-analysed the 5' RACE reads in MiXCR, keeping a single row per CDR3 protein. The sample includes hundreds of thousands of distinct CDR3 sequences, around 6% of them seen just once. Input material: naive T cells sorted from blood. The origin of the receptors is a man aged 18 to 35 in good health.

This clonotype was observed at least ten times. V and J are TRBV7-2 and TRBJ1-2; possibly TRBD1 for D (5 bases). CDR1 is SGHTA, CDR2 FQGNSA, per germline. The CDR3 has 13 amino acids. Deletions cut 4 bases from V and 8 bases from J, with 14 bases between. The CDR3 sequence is CASSSEGITGYTF. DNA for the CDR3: TGTGCCAGCAGCTCTGAGGGGATTACAGGCTACACCTTC.

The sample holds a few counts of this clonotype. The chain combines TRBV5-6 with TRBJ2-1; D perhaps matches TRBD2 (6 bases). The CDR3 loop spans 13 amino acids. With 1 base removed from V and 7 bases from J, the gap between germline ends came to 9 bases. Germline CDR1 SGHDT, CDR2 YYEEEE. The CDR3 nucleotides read TGTGCCAGCAGCTTGAGCGGGCAAAATGAGCAGTTCTTC. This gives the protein CASSLSGQNEQFF. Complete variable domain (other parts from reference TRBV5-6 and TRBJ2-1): DAGVTQSPTHLIKTRGQQVTLRCSPKSGHDTVSWYQQALGQGPQFIFQYYEEEERQRGNFPDRFSGHQFPNYSSELNVNALLLGDSALYLCASSLSGQNEQFFGPGTRLTVL.

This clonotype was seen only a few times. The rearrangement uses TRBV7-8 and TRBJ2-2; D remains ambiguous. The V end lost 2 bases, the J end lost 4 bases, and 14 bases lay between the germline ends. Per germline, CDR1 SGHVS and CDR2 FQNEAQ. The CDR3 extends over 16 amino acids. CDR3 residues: CASSLYVGSGTGELFF. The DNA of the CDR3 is TGTGCCAGCAGCTTATATGTGGGATCCGGCACCGGGGAGCTGTTTTTT.

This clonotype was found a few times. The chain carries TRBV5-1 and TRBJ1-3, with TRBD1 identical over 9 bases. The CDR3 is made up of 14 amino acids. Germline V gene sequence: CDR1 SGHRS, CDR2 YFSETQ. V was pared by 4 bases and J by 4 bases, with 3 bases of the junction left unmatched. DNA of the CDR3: TGCGCCAGCAGCCAAGGGACAGGGGGAAACACCATATATTTT. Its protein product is CASSQGTGGNTIYF.

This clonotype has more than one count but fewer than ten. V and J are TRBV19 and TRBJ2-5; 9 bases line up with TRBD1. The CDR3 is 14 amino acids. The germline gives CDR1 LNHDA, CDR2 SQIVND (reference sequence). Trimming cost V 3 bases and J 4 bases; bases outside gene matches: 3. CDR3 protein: CASSIRGQGETQYF. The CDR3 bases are TGTGCCAGTAGTATTCGGGGACAGGGAGAGACCCAGTACTTC.